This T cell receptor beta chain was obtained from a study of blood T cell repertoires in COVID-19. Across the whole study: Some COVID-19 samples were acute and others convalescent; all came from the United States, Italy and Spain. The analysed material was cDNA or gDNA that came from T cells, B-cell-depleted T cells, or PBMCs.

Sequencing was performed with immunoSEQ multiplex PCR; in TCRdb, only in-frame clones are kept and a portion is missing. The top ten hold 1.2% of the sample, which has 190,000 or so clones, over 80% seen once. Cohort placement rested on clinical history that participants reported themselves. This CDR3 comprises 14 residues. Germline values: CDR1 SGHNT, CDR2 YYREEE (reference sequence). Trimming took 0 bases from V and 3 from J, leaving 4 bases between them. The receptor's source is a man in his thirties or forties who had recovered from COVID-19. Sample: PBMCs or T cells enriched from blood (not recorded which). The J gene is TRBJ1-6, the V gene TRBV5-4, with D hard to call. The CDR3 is CASSLGHYNSPLHF. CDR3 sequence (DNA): TGTGCCAGCAGCTTGGGACACTATAATTCACCCCTCCACTTT.